The 28 T cell receptor beta chains below were found in one sample sequenced in a study of human T cells and chemical hapten exposure. As to time point: pre-sensitization, week 0. Treatment in this sample: therapeutic diphenylcyclopropenone sensitization with weekly scalp DPC. One entry per CDR3 protein results from TCRdb running MiXCR on the RACE reads. The sample shows about 68,000 distinct CDR3 sequences, approximately 10% of them seen only once. The sequencing used whole blood, collected in connection with sensitization to the hapten diphenylcyclopropenone (DPC). All receptors come from a woman in her forties or fifties with alopecia areata. Some clones in this sample may be carry-over from other donors' samples.

This clonotype showed up just once. A much larger clone differs from this one at a single base, so this may be a read error. The conserved phenylalanine or tryptophan is not found at the CDR3 terminus, so this likely reflects a read error. No DNA is shown, since the ends of the CDR3 on it are uncertain; the CDR3 is the one TCRdb lists. The chain employs TRBV21-1 and TRBJ1-2; no check of the table's D call, TRBD1, against the DNA was made. TRBV21-1 is labeled a pseudogene. The CDR3 comprises 14 residues, both ends counted. This CDR3 is CASSKLSAGYGYTI.

This clonotype was found a few times. Germline and junction disagree at one end, which may indicate a read error. This chain connects TRBV18 to TRBJ2-7; a weak D match, TRBD1 (6 bases). The length of the CDR3 is 16 residues. Germline assignment: CDR1 KGHSH and CDR2 LQKENI. CDR3 nucleotides: TGTGCCAGCTCGCCACCCGACAGGTTGTACCGGAACGAGCAGTACTTC. It codes for CASSPPDRLYRNEQYF.

The chain is built from TRBV18 and TRBJ1-2, with D possibly matching TRBD1 (6 bases). The germline V and J ends were trimmed by 0 bases and 4 bases, with 9 bases remaining between them. Per the germline V gene, CDR1 is KGHSH and CDR2 is LQKENI. This CDR3 region has 14 residues. CDR3 loop: CASSPPGQSYGYTF. The CDR3 DNA follows: TGTGCCAGCTCACCACCCGGACAGTCCTATGGCTACACCTTC.

This clonotype appeared once. This may stem from a read error, because a much larger clone lies one nucleotide away. The V gene is TRBV20-1, the J gene TRBJ2-3; TRBD1 agrees at 9 bases. The CDR3 has 16 residues. Germline CDR1 DFQATT, CDR2 SNEGSKA (reference sequence). Trimming at V came to 8 bases and at J to 2 bases, leaving 14 bases not matched to a gene. The CDR3 reads CSTLTGGWTTTDTQYF. CDR3 in DNA: TGCAGTACCCTGACAGGGGGTTGGACCACCACAGATACGCAGTATTTT.

This clonotype was recorded many times. The J gene is TRBJ1-1, the V gene TRBV20-1; no firm D call. CDR3 length: 14 residues. Trimming pared 1 base from V and 2 bases from J, leaving 11 bases between. The V gene's germline CDR1 is DFQATT and CDR2 SNEGSKA (reference sequence). The CDR3 spells CSARVKTVNTEAFF. The CDR3 DNA follows: TGCAGTGCTAGAGTAAAGACCGTTAACACTGAAGCTTTCTTT.

This clonotype showed up just a few times. The V gene is TRBV18, the J gene TRBJ1-5; maybe TRBD1 (5 bases). V lost 3 bases to trimming and J lost 4 bases, with 19 bases between them. The V gene's germline CDR1 is KGHSH and CDR2 LQKENI. The CDR3 consists of 17 residues. The CDR3, as DNA: TGTGCCAGCTCACCGGGAAAGGGGTTAGTGCCTAATCAGCCCCAGCATTTT. Its protein is CASSPGKGLVPNQPQHF.

This rearrangement joins TRBV7-6 to TRBJ1-1, with D unresolved. CDR1 SGHVS and CDR2 FNYEAQ come from the germline V gene. The ends were cut back, 5 bases at V and 0 bases at J, with 16 bases in the middle. The CDR3 is made up of 16 amino acids. The CDR3 nucleotides are TGTGCCAGCAGCCCCACCCGGGCGCTTATGAACACTGAAGCTTTCTTT. As protein: CASSPTRALMNTEAFF.

This clonotype was counted between two and nine times. V and J are TRBV6-5 and TRBJ1-1; 10 bases are a match to TRBD1. This CDR3 has 14 amino acids. Trimming cost V 0 bases and J 9 bases; bases outside gene matches: 4. The V gene's germline CDR1 is MNHEY and CDR2 SVGAGI. Here the CDR3 DNA reads TGTGCCAGCAGTTACTCACCGGGACAGGGGAAAGCTTTCTTT. As protein: CASSYSPGQGKAFF.

In this sample, this clonotype turned up a few times. The chain joins TRBV5-1 to TRBJ2-2; 8 bases agree with TRBD2. The CDR3 contains 15 residues. The germline V gene encodes CDR1 SGHRS and CDR2 YFSETQ. The junction had 5 bases not matched to a gene; V was cut back by 2 bases and J by 5 bases. The CDR3 DNA reads TGCGCCAGCAGCTTAATAGCGGGATTAACCGGGGAGCTGTTTTTT. This encodes CASSLIAGLTGELFF.

This clonotype was recorded at least ten times. The V call is TRBV7-9, the J call TRBJ2-3, with no clear D. The CDR3 contains 15 residues. CDR1 is SEHNR, CDR2 FQNEAQ, per germline (reference sequence). V was clipped by 6 bases and J by 2 bases, with 15 bases between them. DNA of the CDR3: TGTGCCAGCAGAGAGACTGGAGTACCCACAGATACGCAGTATTTT. This codes for CASRETGVPTDTQYF.

The chain joins TRBV3-2 to TRBJ1-5; TRBD1, as called in the table, went unchecked against the DNA. TRBV3-2 is classified as a pseudogene. CDR3 length equals 14 residues. The CDR3 nucleotides are TGTGCCAGCAGCCACTTGGGGGGCAATCAGCCCCAGCATTTT. Translating it yields CASSHLGGNQPQHF.

This clonotype has a handful of counts. The V call is TRBV13, the J call TRBJ2-7; 7 positions match TRBD1. The CDR3 has 15 amino acids. Germline lookup yields CDR1 PRHDT and CDR2 FYEKMQ (reference sequence). The ends lost 0 bases at V and 3 bases at J; junction bases unmatched: 5. CDR3 in amino acids: CASSLGQGVIYEQYF. The CDR3 nucleotides read TGTGCCAGCAGCTTAGGGCAGGGGGTAATCTACGAGCAGTACTTC.

This clonotype occurred a few times. V is TRBV18 and J is TRBJ2-1; 10 nucleotides agree with TRBD1. Germline CDR1 and CDR2: KGHSH and LQKENI. CDR3 length: 17 residues. Trimming at V came to 3 bases and at J to 9 bases, leaving 14 bases not matched to a gene. This chain's CDR3 is CASSPQPGQGKGGEQFF. The DNA of the CDR3 is TGTGCCAGCTCACCCCAACCGGGACAGGGGAAAGGGGGTGAGCAGTTCTTC.

This clonotype was counted ten times or more. The V call is TRBV12-3 or TRBV12-4, the J call TRBJ2-1; 7 nucleotides match TRBD1. V gave up 5 bases and J gave up 9 bases; unmatched junction bases: 7. The CDR3 is 13 amino acids. The CDR3 DNA sequence: TGTGCCAGCAGTCGAGACAGGGACGTTGAGCAGTTCTTC. The encoded protein is CASSRDRDVEQFF.

This clonotype was observed many times. J is TRBJ1-2 and V is TRBV7-9; no clear D gene. V gave up 0 bases and J gave up 2 bases, with 7 bases separating them. Germline values: CDR1 SEHNR, CDR2 FQNEAQ (reference sequence). CDR3 length: 14 residues. The CDR3 protein is CASSLAIYNYGYTF. CDR3 nucleotides: TGTGCCAGCAGCTTAGCAATTTACAACTATGGCTACACCTTC.

This clonotype was recorded at least ten times. This sequence joins TRBV7-9 and TRBJ1-6; tentatively, D is TRBD1 (5 bases). This CDR3 comprises 16 residues. The germline V and J ends were trimmed by 9 bases and 0 bases, with 15 bases remaining between them. The germline V gene encodes CDR1 SEHNR and CDR2 FQNEAQ (reference sequence). Here the CDR3 reads CASQGGTSSYNSPLHF. CDR3 nucleotides: TGTGCCAGTCAGGGCGGAACGAGCTCCTATAATTCACCCCTCCACTTT.

This clonotype turned up a few times. This sequence joins TRBV4-3 and TRBJ2-7; 7 bases map to TRBD2. V lost 0 bases to trimming and J lost 7 bases; unmatched junction nucleotides: 3. Germline loops: CDR1 LGHNA, CDR2 YSLEER. The CDR3 has 13 residues. The CDR3 nucleotides are TGCGCCAGCAGCCAAGACCTAGCGGATGAGCAGTACTTC. Translation gives CASSQDLADEQYF.

This clonotype was seen only a few times. V and J are TRBV18 and TRBJ2-1; TRBD2 might be the D (5 bases). The CDR3 has 12 amino acids. Germline V gene sequence: CDR1 KGHSH, CDR2 LQKENI. The CDR3 spells CAGAASYNEQFF. CDR3 nucleotides: TGTGCTGGAGCGGCATCCTACAATGAGCAGTTCTTC.

The chain has TRBV20-1 and TRBJ1-4; D is possibly TRBD1 (5 bases). V gave up 5 bases and J gave up 2 bases, with 15 bases separating them. CDR3 length: 15 residues. Germline CDR1 reads DFQATT; CDR2 reads SNEGSKA (reference sequence). The CDR3 sequence is CSACIQGRTNEKLFF. The CDR3 coding sequence is TGCAGTGCTTGCATCCAGGGTCGGACTAATGAAAAACTGTTTTTT.

In its sample, this clonotype was seen a few times. The CDR3 region is CASRKIPVTTAYEQYF. CDR3 in DNA: TGTGCCAGCAGGAAGATACCCGTCACAACAGCCTACGAGCAGTACTTC. The rearrangement uses TRBV12-3 or TRBV12-4 and TRBJ2-7; no reliable D call. The CDR3 loop spans 16 amino acids. Trimming took 6 bases from V and 2 from J, leaving 20 bases between them.

The chain combines TRBV29-1 with TRBJ1-6, with unresolved D. This CDR3 has 11 residues. V was cut by 4 bases and J by 10 bases, with 8 bases left in between. Germline V gives CDR1 SQVTM, CDR2 ANQGSEA. The CDR3 is CSVGTRSPLHF. For the CDR3, the DNA is TGCAGCGTTGGGACTCGCTCACCCCTCCACTTT.

There are a few counts of this clonotype. The chain uses TRBV10-1 and TRBJ2-5; D gene ambiguous. The CDR3 is 14 residues long. Trimming took 0 bases from V and 6 from J, leaving 11 bases between them. Germline lookup yields CDR1 WNHNN and CDR2 SYGVQD (reference sequence). The CDR3 here is CASSESFAWKTQYF. The CDR3 DNA reads TGCGCCAGCAGTGAGTCTTTCGCGTGGAAGACCCAGTACTTC.

This clonotype was recorded a few times. This chain connects TRBV7-2 to TRBJ2-3, with TRBD2 identical over 9 bases. The V segment lost 5 bases and the J segment 2 bases; nucleotides outside the gene matches: 8. The CDR3 runs 16 residues. CDR1 SGHTA and CDR2 FQGNSA come from the germline V gene. CDR3 sequence reads: CASSPRLAGNTDTQYF. In DNA form, the CDR3 reads TGTGCCAGCAGCCCCCGGCTAGCGGGGAACACAGATACGCAGTATTTT.

The sample holds many counts of this clonotype. The chain combines TRBV20-1 with TRBJ2-2; perhaps TRBD2 as D (5 bases). The germline V gene has CDR1 DFQATT and CDR2 SNEGSKA (reference sequence). CDR3 length: 13 amino acids. Deletions cut 6 bases from V and 3 bases from J, with 11 bases between. The CDR3 sequence is CSARVDYTGELFF. CDR3 coding DNA: TGCAGTGCCCGAGTGGACTACACCGGGGAGCTGTTTTTT.

This clonotype was observed a few times. The chain employs TRBV2 and TRBJ2-5; no clear D gene. CDR1 and CDR2 (germline): SNHLY, FYNNEI. Deletions cut 6 bases from V and 2 bases from J, with 4 bases between. The CDR3 has 11 amino acids. CDR3 protein: CASRVQETQYF. As DNA, the CDR3 is TGTGCCAGCAGGGTTCAAGAGACCCAGTACTTC.

This clonotype has at least ten counts. The CDR3 DNA is TGTGCCAGCAGTGAACGGGCGGGGCTGGGCACTGAAGCTTTCTTT. Its translation: CASSERAGLGTEAFF. The chain uses TRBV2 and TRBJ1-1; TRBD1 might be the D (5 bases). The CDR3 loop spans 15 amino acids. Trimming stripped 2 bases from V and 4 bases from J, with 14 bases between. Germline V gene sequence: CDR1 SNHLY, CDR2 FYNNEI.

The rearrangement links TRBV28 to TRBJ1-4; D unclear. CDR1 is MDHEN and CDR2 is SYDVKM in the germline V gene. Trimming left V 8 bases short and J 0 bases short, with 10 bases between. This CDR3 is built from 14 residues. The DNA of the CDR3 is TGTGCCAGCCTCGGACGTACAACTAATGAAAAACTGTTTTTT. It specifies CASLGRTTNEKLFF.

In this sample, this clonotype turned up a few times. V gene TRBV7-9 combines with J gene TRBJ1-1; D perhaps matches TRBD1 (6 bases). V lost 8 bases, J lost 10 bases, and 17 bases lay in between. CDR3 length: 12 residues. The germline V gene encodes CDR1 SEHNR and CDR2 FQNEAQ (reference sequence). The CDR3 loop reads CASWGGRGSAFF. The CDR3 DNA is TGTGCCAGCTGGGGGGGGCGAGGATCAGCTTTCTTT.